This is a list of T cell receptor beta chains from one sample in a study of T-cell reconstitution after alpha-beta-depleted transplantation in children. TCRdb analysed the PCR reads with MiXCR anew, one entry per CDR3 protein. This sample has 250,000 to 400,000 distinct CDR3 sequences, with roughly 25% found just once. The sample in question was PBMCs, mostly from graft donor cells, obtained 180 days after TCRalphabeta/CD19-depleted stem cell transplant. These receptors all come from a male patient between 10 and 17 years old who had a stem cell transplant for acute lymphoblastic leukemia, so the T cells may come from the graft donor. The CDR3 runs from the conserved cysteine through the conserved F or W. Fields, in order: D gene, V gene, clone size, J gene, CDR3 DNA, CDR3 protein. D genes are given only for firm matches. Part of the rows lack a size; the others show once, few, many or a class for expanded clones.

>-|TRBV2|few|TRBJ1-5
TGTGCCAGCAGAGAAACAGGTGGCTTTAATCAGCCCCAGCATTTT
CASRETGGFNQPQHF
>-|TRBV4-1|-|TRBJ2-3
TGCGCCAGCAGCGGGACAAGCCCTAGCACAGATACGCAGTATTTT
CASSGTSPSTDTQYF
>TRBD2|TRBV12-3/TRBV12-4|few|TRBJ2-3
TGTGCCAGCAGTCCCCCCCGTAGCGGGACCACAGATACGCAGTATTTT
CASSPPRSGTTDTQYF
>TRBD1|TRBV5-1|-|TRBJ2-7
TGCGCCAGCAGCTTACAGGGGAGCCACGAGCAGTACTTC
CASSLQGSHEQYF
>TRBD1|TRBV6-1|few|TRBJ2-7
TGTGCCAGCAGCCGACAGGGGGGAGGTCGGGAGCAGTACTTC
CASSRQGGGREQYF
>TRBD1|TRBV7-6|-|TRBJ2-7
TGTGCCAGCAGCCCCTCGGGACAGGGGCGCGTATACGAGCAGTACTTC
CASSPSGQGRVYEQYF
>-|TRBV6-6|-|TRBJ2-7
TGTGCCAGCAGTCCGGACAGATTTTACGAGCAGTACTTC
CASSPDRFYEQYF
>-|TRBV4-1|-|TRBJ1-2
TGCGCCAGCAGCCGAACGGGAGGGCATGGCTACACCTTC
CASSRTGGHGYTF
>TRBD1|TRBV12-3/TRBV12-4|few|TRBJ1-4
TGTGCCAGCAGTTCCAACAGGGGGCCTGAAAAACTGTTTTTT
CASSSNRGPEKLFF
>TRBD2|TRBV5-1|few|TRBJ2-5
TGCGCCAGCAGCGGAGGACTAGCGGGAGGTTGGGCGTTCCAAGAGACCCAGTACTTC
CASSGGLAGGWAFQETQYF
>TRBD2|TRBV5-1|few|TRBJ2-3
TGCGCCAGCAGCTTGCCCGGGACTAGGATCACAGATACGCAGTATTTT
CASSLPGTRITDTQYF
>-|TRBV4-1|few|TRBJ1-5
TGCGCCAGCAGCCTAGTGACACCGAGGGATCAGCCCCAGCATTTT
CASSLVTPRDQPQHF
>-|TRBV11-2|few|TRBJ2-7
TGTGCCAGCAGCTTTCCCAATCCGGGCTCGGGAAGGTACTTC
CASSFPNPGSGRYF
>TRBD1|TRBV6-5|-|TRBJ2-7
TGTGCCAGCAGTACCCGACAGGGATCCTACGAGCCGTACTTC
CASSTRQGSYEPYF
>-|TRBV3-1|-|TRBJ1-2
TGTGCCAGCAGCCAATTTAACTATGGCTACACCTTC
CASSQFNYGYTF
>-|TRBV20-1|-|TRBJ2-1
TGCAGTGCTAGAGATGGTGCGGCCCCCGGACGGGAGCAGTTCTTC
CSARDGAAPGREQFF
>TRBD1|TRBV6-1|few|TRBJ1-1
TGTGCCAGCAGCCCACTGACAGGGGTGAACACTGAAGCTTTCTTT
CASSPLTGVNTEAFF
>-|TRBV5-6|-|TRBJ1-1
TGTGCCAGCAGCCCAGTGGGGGCAGGGAACACTGAAGCTTTCTTT
CASSPVGAGNTEAFF
>TRBD1|TRBV11-1|-|TRBJ2-2
TGTGCCAGCAGCTTAACAATGGGACAGGGCGTGTCGAACACCGGGGAGCTGTTTTTT
CASSLTMGQGVSNTGELFF
>-|TRBV9|-|TRBJ2-5
TGTGCCAGCAGTGCCGGGGCCCTCTACCCGGAGACCCAGTACTTC
CASSAGALYPETQYF
>-|TRBV29-1|-|TRBJ1-2
TGCAGCGTTGAAGGTTTTCCAGGGAGTAACTATGGCTACACCTTC
CSVEGFPGSNYGYTF
>-|TRBV19|-|TRBJ2-1
TGTGCCAGTAGTATAGCGGGGAATGAGCAGTTCTTC
CASSIAGNEQFF
>-|TRBV20-1|-|TRBJ1-2
TGCAGTGCTAGAGAATTTAAGGAGCACTATGGCTACACCTTC
CSAREFKEHYGYTF
>TRBD2|TRBV7-8|few|TRBJ2-1
TGTGCCAGCAGCTTCAGGACTAGCGGGGGATACAATGAGCAGTTCTTC
CASSFRTSGGYNEQFF
>-|TRBV12-3/TRBV12-4|many|TRBJ2-7
TGTGCCAGCAGTTTAAAAGACAGGCGCTACGAGCAGTACTTC
CASSLKDRRYEQYF
>TRBD1|TRBV10-1|few|TRBJ2-1
TGCGCCAGCAGTGAGTCCACAGGGGGCGCTGAGCAGTTCTTC
CASSESTGGAEQFF
>-|TRBV4-1|-|TRBJ2-7
TGCGCCAGCAGCCAAGGGGGCATCCCTACGTCGGGCGAGCAGTACTTC
CASSQGGIPTSGEQYF
>-|TRBV12-3/TRBV12-4|-|TRBJ1-1
TGTGCCAGCAGCCCGGGGACTTTCTTT
CASSPGTFF
>-|TRBV6-1|few|TRBJ1-6
TGTGCCAGCAGTGCTCTTCAGGGAGGGTTTAATTCACCCCTCCACTTT
CASSALQGGFNSPLHF
>-|TRBV25-1|-|TRBJ2-5
TGTGCCAGCAGTGTGGGCCGCAGGGGAGTAGAGGAGACCCAGTACTTC
CASSVGRRGVEETQYF
>TRBD2|TRBV20-1|-|TRBJ2-7
TGCAGTGCTAGGAGGACTAGCGGGATCTACGAGCAGTACTTC
CSARRTSGIYEQYF
>-|TRBV4-1|few|TRBJ2-5
TGCGCCAGCAGCCAGGCCACAGGGATAGAGACCCAGTACTTC
CASSQATGIETQYF
>-|TRBV15|-|TRBJ2-7
TGTGCCACCAGCAGGACAGTACCTCCCTACGAGCAGTACTTC
CATSRTVPPYEQYF
>-|TRBV5-1|many|TRBJ1-2
TGCGCCAGCAGCTTGGGGACAATGATGGATGGCTACACCTTC
CASSLGTMMDGYTF
>-|TRBV24-1|many|TRBJ2-3
TGTGCCACCAGTGATTTCACAGATACGCAGTATTTT
CATSDFTDTQYF
>-|TRBV10-3|-|TRBJ2-1
TGTGCCATCAGGACTGCCCGATCGGATGAGCAGTTCTTC
CAIRTARSDEQFF